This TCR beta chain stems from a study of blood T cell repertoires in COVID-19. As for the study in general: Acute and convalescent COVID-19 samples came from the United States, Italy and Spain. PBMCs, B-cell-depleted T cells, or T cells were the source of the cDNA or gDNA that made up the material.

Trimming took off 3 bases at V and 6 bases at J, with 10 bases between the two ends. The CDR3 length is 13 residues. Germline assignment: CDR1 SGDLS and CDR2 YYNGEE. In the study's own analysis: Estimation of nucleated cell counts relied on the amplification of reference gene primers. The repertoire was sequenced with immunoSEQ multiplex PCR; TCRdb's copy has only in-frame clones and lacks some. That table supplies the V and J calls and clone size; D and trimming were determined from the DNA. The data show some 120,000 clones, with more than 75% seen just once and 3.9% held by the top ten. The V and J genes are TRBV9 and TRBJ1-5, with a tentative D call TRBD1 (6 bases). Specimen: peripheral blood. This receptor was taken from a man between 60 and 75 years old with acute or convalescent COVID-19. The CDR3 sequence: CASSEGGAQPQHF. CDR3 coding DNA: TGTGCCAGCAGCGAGGGGGGGGCTCAGCCCCAGCATTTT.